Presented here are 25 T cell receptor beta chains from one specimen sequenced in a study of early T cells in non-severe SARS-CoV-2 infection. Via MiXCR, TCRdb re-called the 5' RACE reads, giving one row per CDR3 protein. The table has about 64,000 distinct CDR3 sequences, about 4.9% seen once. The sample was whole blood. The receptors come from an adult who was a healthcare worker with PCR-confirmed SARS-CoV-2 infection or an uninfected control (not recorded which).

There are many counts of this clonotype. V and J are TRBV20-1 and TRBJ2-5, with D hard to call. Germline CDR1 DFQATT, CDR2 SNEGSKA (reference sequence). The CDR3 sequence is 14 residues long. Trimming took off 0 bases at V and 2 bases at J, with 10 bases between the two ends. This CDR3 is CSAREGTHQETQYF. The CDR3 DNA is TGCAGTGCTAGAGAGGGAACTCATCAAGAGACCCAGTACTTC.

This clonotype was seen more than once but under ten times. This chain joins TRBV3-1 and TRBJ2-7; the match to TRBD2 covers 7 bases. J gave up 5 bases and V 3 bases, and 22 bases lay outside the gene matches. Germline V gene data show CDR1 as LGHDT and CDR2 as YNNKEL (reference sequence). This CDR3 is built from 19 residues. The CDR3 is CASSQGWRGAGVSAHEQYF. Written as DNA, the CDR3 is TGTGCCAGCAGCCAGGGGTGGCGAGGGGCGGGAGTTAGCGCTCACGAGCAGTACTTC.

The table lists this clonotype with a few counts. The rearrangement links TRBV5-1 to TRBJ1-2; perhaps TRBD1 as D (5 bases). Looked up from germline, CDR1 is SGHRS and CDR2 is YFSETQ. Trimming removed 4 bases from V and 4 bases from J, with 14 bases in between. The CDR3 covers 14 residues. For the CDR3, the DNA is TGCGCCAGCAGCGTCTCCCAGGGCAGCTATGGCTACACCTTC. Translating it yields CASSVSQGSYGYTF.

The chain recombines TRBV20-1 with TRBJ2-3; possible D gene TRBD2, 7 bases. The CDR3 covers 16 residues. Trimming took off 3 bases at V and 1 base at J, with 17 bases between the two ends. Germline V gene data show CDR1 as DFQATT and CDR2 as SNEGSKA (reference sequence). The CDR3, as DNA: TGCAGTGCTAGGTCTCTAACGGGGGGCCGCACAGATACGCAGTATTTT. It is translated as CSARSLTGGRTDTQYF.

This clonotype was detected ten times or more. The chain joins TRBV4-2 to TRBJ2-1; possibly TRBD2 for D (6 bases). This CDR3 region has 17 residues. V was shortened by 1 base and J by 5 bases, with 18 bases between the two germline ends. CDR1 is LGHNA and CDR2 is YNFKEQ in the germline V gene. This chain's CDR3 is CASSQGERVMGDNEQFF. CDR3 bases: TGTGCCAGCAGCCAAGGGGAGCGGGTCATGGGTGACAATGAGCAGTTCTTC.

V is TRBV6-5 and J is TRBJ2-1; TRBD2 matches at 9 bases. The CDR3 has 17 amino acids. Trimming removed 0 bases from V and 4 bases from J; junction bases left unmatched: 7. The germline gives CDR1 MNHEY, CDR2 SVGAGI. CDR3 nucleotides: TGTGCCAGCAGTTACTCCCCCCCTAGCGGGGTTTACAATGAGCAGTTCTTC. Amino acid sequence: CASSYSPPSGVYNEQFF.

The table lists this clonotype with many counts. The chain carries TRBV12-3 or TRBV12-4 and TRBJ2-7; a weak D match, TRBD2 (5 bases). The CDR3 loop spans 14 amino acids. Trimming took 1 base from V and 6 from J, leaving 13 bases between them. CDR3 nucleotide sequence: TGTGCCAGCAGTTTAGAACAAGGGAGCGGCGAGCAGTACTTC. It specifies CASSLEQGSGEQYF.

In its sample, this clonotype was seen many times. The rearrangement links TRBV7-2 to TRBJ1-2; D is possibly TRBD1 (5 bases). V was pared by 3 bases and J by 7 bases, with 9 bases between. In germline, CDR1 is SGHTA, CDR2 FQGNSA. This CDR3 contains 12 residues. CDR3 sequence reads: CASSLLQAGYTF. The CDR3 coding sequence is TGTGCCAGCAGCTTGCTACAGGCTGGCTACACCTTC.

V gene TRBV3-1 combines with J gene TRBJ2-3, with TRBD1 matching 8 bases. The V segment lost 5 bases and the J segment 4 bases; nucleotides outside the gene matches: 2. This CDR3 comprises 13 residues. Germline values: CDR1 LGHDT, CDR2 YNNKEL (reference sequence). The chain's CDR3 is CASSLQGADTQYF. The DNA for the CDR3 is TGTGCCAGCAGCTTACAGGGGGCAGATACGCAGTATTTT.

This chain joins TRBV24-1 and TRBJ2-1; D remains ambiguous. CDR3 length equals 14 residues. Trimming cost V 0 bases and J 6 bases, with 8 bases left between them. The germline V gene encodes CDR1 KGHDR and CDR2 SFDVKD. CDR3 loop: CATSDLQRANEQFF. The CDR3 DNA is TGTGCCACCAGTGATTTGCAAAGGGCCAATGAGCAGTTCTTC.

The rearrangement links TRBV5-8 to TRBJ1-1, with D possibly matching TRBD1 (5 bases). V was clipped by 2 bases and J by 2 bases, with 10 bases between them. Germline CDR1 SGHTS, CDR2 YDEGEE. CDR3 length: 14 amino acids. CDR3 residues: CASSLGHVNTEAFF. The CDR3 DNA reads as TGTGCCAGCAGCTTAGGACATGTCAACACTGAAGCTTTCTTT.

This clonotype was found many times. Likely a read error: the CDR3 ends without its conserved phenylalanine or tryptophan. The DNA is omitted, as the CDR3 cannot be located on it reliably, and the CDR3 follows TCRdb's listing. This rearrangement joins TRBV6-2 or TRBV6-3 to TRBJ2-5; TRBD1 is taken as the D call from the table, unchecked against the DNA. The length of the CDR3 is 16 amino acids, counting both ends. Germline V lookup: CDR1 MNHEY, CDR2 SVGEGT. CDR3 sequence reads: CASSYRPSPDKRPSTS.

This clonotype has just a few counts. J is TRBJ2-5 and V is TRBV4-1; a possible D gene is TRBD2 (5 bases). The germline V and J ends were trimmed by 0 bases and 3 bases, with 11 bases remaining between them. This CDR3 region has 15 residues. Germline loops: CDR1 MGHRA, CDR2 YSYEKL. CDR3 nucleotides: TGCGCCAGCAGCCAAGACGGGCTAGCCGAAGAGACCCAGTACTTC. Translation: CASSQDGLAEETQYF.

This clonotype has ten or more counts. CDR3 amino acids: CSATRPVATYEQYF. CDR3 nucleotide sequence: TGCAGTGCCACGCGGCCGGTGGCCACCTACGAGCAGTACTTC. The chain carries TRBV20-1 and TRBJ2-7; the D is unclear. CDR1 is DFQATT and CDR2 is SNEGSKA in the germline V gene (reference sequence). V shed 6 bases and J shed 2 bases, with 17 bases lying between them. This CDR3 region has 14 residues.

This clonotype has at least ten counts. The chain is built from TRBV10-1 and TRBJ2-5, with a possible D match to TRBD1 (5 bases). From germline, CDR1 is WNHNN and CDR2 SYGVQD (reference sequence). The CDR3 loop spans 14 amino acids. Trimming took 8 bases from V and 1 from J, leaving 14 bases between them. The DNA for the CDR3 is TGCGCCAGCTGCCCCCCGGACATCCAAGAGACCCAGTACTTC. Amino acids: CASCPPDIQETQYF.

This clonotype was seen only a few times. CDR3 protein: CASSFGQGTYEQYF. Here the CDR3 DNA reads TGTGCCAGCAGCTTCGGGCAGGGGACGTACGAGCAGTACTTC. V is TRBV7-2 and J is TRBJ2-7, with a tentative D call TRBD1 (6 bases). This CDR3 region has 14 residues. V was trimmed by 3 bases and J by 4 bases, leaving 13 bases between them. Germline V gene lookup returns CDR1 SGHTA and CDR2 FQGNSA.

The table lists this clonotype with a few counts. The CDR3 loop reads CASSLGGTSDNEQFF. DNA for the CDR3: TGTGCCAGCAGCTTAGGTGGGACTAGCGACAATGAGCAGTTCTTC. The V and J genes are TRBV11-2 and TRBJ2-1; 10 nucleotides line up with TRBD2. CDR1 SGHAT and CDR2 FQNNGV come from the germline V gene. The CDR3 is 15 residues long. The ends lost 1 base at V and 5 bases at J; junction bases unmatched: 2.

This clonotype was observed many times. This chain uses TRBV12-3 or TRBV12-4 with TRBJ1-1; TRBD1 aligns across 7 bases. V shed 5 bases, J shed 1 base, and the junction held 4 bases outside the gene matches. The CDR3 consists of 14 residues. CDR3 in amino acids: CASSRQGANTEAFF. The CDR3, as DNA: TGTGCCAGCAGTAGACAGGGAGCGAACACTGAAGCTTTCTTT.

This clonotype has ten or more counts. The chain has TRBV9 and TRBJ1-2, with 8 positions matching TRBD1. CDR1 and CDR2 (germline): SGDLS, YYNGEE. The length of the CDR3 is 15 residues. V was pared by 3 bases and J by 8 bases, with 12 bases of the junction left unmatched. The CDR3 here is CASSETGEQWGGYTF. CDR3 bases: TGTGCCAGCAGCGAGACAGGGGAACAATGGGGAGGCTACACCTTC.

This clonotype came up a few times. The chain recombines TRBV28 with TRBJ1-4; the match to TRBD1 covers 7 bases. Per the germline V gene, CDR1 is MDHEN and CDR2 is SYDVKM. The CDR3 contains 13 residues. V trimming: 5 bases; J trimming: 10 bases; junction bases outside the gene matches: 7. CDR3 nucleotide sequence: TGTGCCAGCAGTCGACAGGGACTCCTAAAACTGTTTTTT. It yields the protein CASSRQGLLKLFF. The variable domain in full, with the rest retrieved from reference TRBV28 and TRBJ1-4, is DVKVTQSSRYLVKRTGEKVFLECVQDMDHENMFWYRQDPGLGLRLIYFSYDVKMKEKGDIPEGYSVSREKKERFSLILESASTNQTSMYLCASSRQGLLKLFFGSGTQLSVL.

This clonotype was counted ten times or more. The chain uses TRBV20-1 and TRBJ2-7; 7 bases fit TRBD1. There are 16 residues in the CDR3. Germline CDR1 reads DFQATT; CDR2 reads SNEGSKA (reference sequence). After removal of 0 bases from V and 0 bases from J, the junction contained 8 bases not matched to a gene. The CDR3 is CSARDWAGGNSYEQYF. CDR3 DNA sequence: TGCAGTGCTAGAGATTGGGCAGGGGGTAACTCCTACGAGCAGTACTTC.

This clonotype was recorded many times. The CDR3 DNA reads as TGTGCCAGCAGCCATGGAAGCACAGATACGCAGTATTTT. Its protein product is CASSHGSTDTQYF. The chain has TRBV7-8 and TRBJ2-3; D is unresolved. Germline V lookup: CDR1 SGHVS, CDR2 FQNEAQ. Trimming cost V 5 bases and J 0 bases, with 6 bases left between them. CDR3 length: 13 residues.

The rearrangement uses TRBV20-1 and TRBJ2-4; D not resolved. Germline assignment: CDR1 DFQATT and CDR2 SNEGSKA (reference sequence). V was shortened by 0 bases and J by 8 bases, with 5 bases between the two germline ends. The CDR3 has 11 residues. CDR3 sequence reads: CSARDRDIQYF. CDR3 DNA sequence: TGCAGTGCTAGAGATAGGGACATTCAGTACTTC.

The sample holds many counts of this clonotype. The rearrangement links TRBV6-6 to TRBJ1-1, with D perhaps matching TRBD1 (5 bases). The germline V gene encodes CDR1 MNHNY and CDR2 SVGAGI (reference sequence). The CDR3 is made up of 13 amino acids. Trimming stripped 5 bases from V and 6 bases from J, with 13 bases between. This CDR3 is CASSPATVSEAFF. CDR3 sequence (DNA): TGTGCCAGCAGTCCCGCGACAGTTTCTGAAGCTTTCTTT.

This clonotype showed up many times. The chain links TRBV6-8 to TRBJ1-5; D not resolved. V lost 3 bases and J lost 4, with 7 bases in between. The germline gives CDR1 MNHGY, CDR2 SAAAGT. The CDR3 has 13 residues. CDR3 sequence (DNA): TGTGCCAGCAGTTATATGGAGAATCAGCCCCAGCATTTT. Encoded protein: CASSYMENQPQHF.